The rows below give T cell receptor beta chains drawn from one sample of a study of cytomegalovirus exposure and HLA in healthy donors. TCRdb's copy holds only in-frame clones and misses some; the assay was immunoSEQ multiplex PCR. The data show 150,000 or so clones, roughly 85% seen once. Source material: PBMCs. Receptors were obtained from a male donor in good health and CMV-seronegative. The CDR3 runs from the conserved cysteine through the conserved F or W. A D gene is named only where the DNA matches it firmly. Clone size appears in some rows only: once, few, many, or a class for an expanded clone.

j_call: TRBJ1-1; d_call: NA; clone_size: few; v_call: TRBV10-3; cdr3_aa: CAISESRDTEAFF; cdr3_nt: TGTGCCATCAGTGAGTCGAGGGACACTGAAGCTTTCTTT
j_call: TRBJ2-2; d_call: NA; clone_size: NA; v_call: TRBV19; cdr3_aa: CASSTEGTTGELFF; cdr3_nt: TGTGCCAGTAGTACGGAGGGGACCACCGGGGAGCTGTTTTTT
j_call: TRBJ2-5; d_call: TRBD2; clone_size: NA; v_call: TRBV9; cdr3_aa: CASSVVGLLAGETQYF; cdr3_nt: TGTGCCAGCAGCGTAGTAGGGTTGTTAGCGGGAGAGACCCAGTACTTC
j_call: TRBJ2-5; d_call: TRBD2; clone_size: NA; v_call: TRBV7-2; cdr3_aa: CASSLGLAGVEETQYF; cdr3_nt: TGTGCCAGCAGCTTAGGACTAGCGGGTGTGGAAGAGACCCAGTACTTC
j_call: TRBJ2-6; d_call: NA; clone_size: NA; v_call: TRBV7-9; cdr3_aa: CASRQGSGANVLTF; cdr3_nt: TGTGCCAGCAGGCAGGGTTCCGGGGCCAACGTCCTGACTTTC
j_call: TRBJ2-7; d_call: NA; clone_size: NA; v_call: TRBV7-9; cdr3_aa: CSSSLALRGAPYEQYF; cdr3_nt: TGTTCCAGCAGCTTAGCGCTTCGGGGGGCCCCCTACGAGCAGTACTTC
j_call: TRBJ1-6; d_call: NA; clone_size: NA; v_call: TRBV6-5; cdr3_aa: CASSYNGPGYNSPLHF; cdr3_nt: TGTGCCAGCAGTTACAATGGCCCAGGCTATAATTCACCCCTCCACTTT
j_call: TRBJ1-5; d_call: NA; clone_size: NA; v_call: TRBV6-1; cdr3_aa: CASSPTVTSNQPQHF; cdr3_nt: TGTGCCAGCAGTCCAACAGTTACCAGCAATCAGCCCCAGCATTTT
j_call: TRBJ1-1; d_call: NA; clone_size: NA; v_call: TRBV9; cdr3_aa: CASSPGGLVTEAFF; cdr3_nt: TGTGCCAGCAGCCCCGGGGGGCTGGTTACTGAAGCTTTCTTT
j_call: TRBJ2-1; d_call: NA; clone_size: NA; v_call: TRBV14; cdr3_aa: CASTLAGGYNEQFF; cdr3_nt: TGTGCCAGCACCTTGGCCGGAGGGTACAATGAGCAGTTCTTC
j_call: TRBJ1-1; d_call: NA; clone_size: NA; v_call: TRBV4-2; cdr3_aa: CASSSHPSGANTEAFF; cdr3_nt: TGTGCCAGCAGCTCGCACCCATCAGGGGCTAACACTGAAGCTTTCTTT
j_call: TRBJ2-1; d_call: TRBD1; clone_size: once; v_call: TRBV11-2; cdr3_aa: CASSLTDRGNEQFF; cdr3_nt: TGTGCCAGCAGCTTAACGGACAGGGGCAATGAGCAGTTCTTC
j_call: TRBJ1-2; d_call: TRBD1; clone_size: few; v_call: TRBV28; cdr3_aa: CASSPQGDGYTF; cdr3_nt: TGTGCCAGCAGTCCTCAGGGGGATGGCTACACCTTC
j_call: TRBJ2-7; d_call: NA; clone_size: NA; v_call: TRBV27; cdr3_aa: CASSLQGRREQYF; cdr3_nt: TGTGCCAGCAGTCTACAGGGGAGGCGCGAGCAGTACTTC
j_call: TRBJ1-2; d_call: TRBD1; clone_size: few; v_call: TRBV7-3; cdr3_aa: CASSLSRDRGDGYTF; cdr3_nt: TGTGCCAGCAGCTTAAGTCGGGACAGGGGAGATGGCTACACCTTC
j_call: TRBJ1-6; d_call: NA; clone_size: once; v_call: TRBV6-1; cdr3_aa: CASSESPTNSPLHF; cdr3_nt: TGTGCCAGCAGTGAGTCGCCCACAAATTCACCCCTCCACTTT
j_call: TRBJ2-7; d_call: NA; clone_size: NA; v_call: TRBV6-5; cdr3_aa: CASSTQTSHSYEQYF; cdr3_nt: TGTGCCAGCAGTACTCAAACTAGCCACTCCTACGAGCAGTACTTC
j_call: TRBJ1-5; d_call: TRBD1; clone_size: few; v_call: TRBV4-1; cdr3_aa: CASSQDQWTGRNQPQHF; cdr3_nt: TGCGCCAGCAGCCAAGATCAGTGGACAGGGAGGAATCAGCCCCAGCATTTT
j_call: TRBJ2-7; d_call: TRBD1; clone_size: NA; v_call: TRBV19; cdr3_aa: CASSIALGQGSLYEQYF; cdr3_nt: TGTGCCAGTAGTATAGCCCTCGGACAGGGGTCTCTCTACGAGCAGTACTTC
j_call: TRBJ1-2; d_call: NA; clone_size: NA; v_call: TRBV7-9; cdr3_aa: CSSSPPSVRSYGYTF; cdr3_nt: TGTTCCAGCAGTCCCCCCAGCGTCAGAAGCTATGGCTACACCTTC
j_call: TRBJ2-5; d_call: TRBD1; clone_size: NA; v_call: TRBV10-3; cdr3_aa: CAIGGQGPQETQYF; cdr3_nt: TGTGCCATCGGGGGACAGGGGCCCCAAGAGACCCAGTACTTC
j_call: TRBJ2-6; d_call: NA; clone_size: NA; v_call: TRBV6-1; cdr3_aa: CASRPQVSGANVLTF; cdr3_nt: TGTGCCAGCAGACCACAGGTCTCTGGGGCCAACGTCCTGACTTTC
j_call: TRBJ2-5; d_call: TRBD2; clone_size: NA; v_call: TRBV5-1; cdr3_aa: CAWGGTPQQETQYF; cdr3_nt: TGCGCCTGGGGGGGGACGCCCCAACAAGAGACCCAGTACTTC
j_call: TRBJ2-1; d_call: NA; clone_size: NA; v_call: TRBV5-1; cdr3_aa: CASSITLTSYNEQFF; cdr3_nt: TGCGCCAGCAGCATAACTTTGACATCTTACAATGAGCAGTTCTTC
j_call: TRBJ1-4; d_call: NA; clone_size: few; v_call: TRBV18; cdr3_aa: CASSIQGVTATNEKLFF; cdr3_nt: TGTGCCAGCTCGATCCAGGGTGTAACCGCAACTAATGAAAAACTGTTTTTT
j_call: TRBJ2-7; d_call: NA; clone_size: NA; v_call: TRBV6-1; cdr3_aa: CASSERYEQYF; cdr3_nt: TGTGCCAGCAGTGAGCGGTACGAGCAGTACTTC
j_call: TRBJ2-7; d_call: TRBD2; clone_size: NA; v_call: TRBV7-6; cdr3_aa: CASSRAGLAGYYEQYF; cdr3_nt: TGTGCCAGCAGCAGGGCCGGACTAGCGGGGTACTACGAGCAGTACTTC
j_call: TRBJ1-2; d_call: TRBD1; clone_size: few; v_call: TRBV6-4; cdr3_aa: CASSEYGTGIYGYTF; cdr3_nt: TGTGCCAGCAGTGAATACGGGACAGGGATCTATGGCTACACCTTC
j_call: TRBJ1-4; d_call: TRBD1; clone_size: NA; v_call: TRBV5-4; cdr3_aa: CASSQDRGQSEKLFF; cdr3_nt: TGTGCCAGCAGCCAGGACAGGGGGCAGAGTGAAAAACTGTTTTTT
j_call: TRBJ1-3; d_call: NA; clone_size: NA; v_call: TRBV14; cdr3_aa: CASSPLSGNTIYF; cdr3_nt: TGTGCCAGCAGCCCACTAAGTGGAAACACCATATATTTT
j_call: TRBJ2-1; d_call: TRBD2; clone_size: NA; v_call: TRBV7-8; cdr3_aa: CASSSYRDSPLGGSYNEQFF; cdr3_nt: TGTGCCAGCAGTTCCTACCGGGACTCACCTTTGGGGGGGTCATACAATGAGCAGTTCTTC
j_call: TRBJ1-1; d_call: NA; clone_size: NA; v_call: TRBV29-1; cdr3_aa: CSVHGVSMNTEAFF; cdr3_nt: TGCAGCGTTCACGGGGTTTCCATGAACACTGAAGCTTTCTTT
j_call: TRBJ2-7; d_call: NA; clone_size: once; v_call: TRBV6-6; cdr3_aa: CASSYLFSEQYF; cdr3_nt: TGTGCCAGCAGTTACCTTTTCAGCGAGCAGTACTTC
j_call: TRBJ1-1; d_call: NA; clone_size: NA; v_call: TRBV6-5; cdr3_aa: CASSYSLPGGGTEAFF; cdr3_nt: TGTGCCAGCAGTTACTCGCTCCCGGGAGGTGGAACTGAAGCTTTCTTT
j_call: TRBJ1-2; d_call: NA; clone_size: NA; v_call: TRBV18; cdr3_aa: CASSPQGGYTF; cdr3_nt: TGTGCCAGCTCACCCCAGGGCGGCTACACCTTC
j_call: TRBJ1-1; d_call: NA; clone_size: NA; v_call: TRBV7-2; cdr3_aa: CASSRTTMVGVAFF; cdr3_nt: TGTGCCAGCAGCCGGACTACTATGGTGGGGGTCGCTTTCTTT
j_call: TRBJ1-2; d_call: NA; clone_size: NA; v_call: TRBV20-1; cdr3_aa: CSAREANGYTF; cdr3_nt: TGCAGTGCCAGAGAAGCTAATGGCTACACCTTC
j_call: TRBJ2-7; d_call: TRBD2; clone_size: NA; v_call: TRBV28; cdr3_aa: CASRGASGRASPTYEQYF; cdr3_nt: TGTGCCAGCAGGGGTGCCAGCGGGAGGGCCAGTCCTACCTACGAGCAGTACTTC
j_call: TRBJ1-3; d_call: NA; clone_size: NA; v_call: TRBV2; cdr3_aa: CASNMAPGNTIYF; cdr3_nt: TGTGCCAGCAACATGGCCCCTGGAAACACCATATATTTT
j_call: TRBJ1-6; d_call: TRBD1; clone_size: NA; v_call: TRBV7-3; cdr3_aa: CASSLDRETPLHF; cdr3_nt: TGTGCCAGCAGCTTGGACAGGGAAACACCCCTCCACTTT
j_call: TRBJ2-3; d_call: NA; clone_size: NA; v_call: TRBV5-1; cdr3_aa: CASSFGTWGTDTQYF; cdr3_nt: TGCGCCAGCAGCTTTGGGACTTGGGGCACAGATACGCAGTATTTT